This entry lists 14 T cell receptor beta chains sequenced from one sample in a study of glioma-infiltrating T cells after dendritic cell vaccination. The time point was: after dendritic cell vaccination, including at tumor progression/relapse. Sequenced by immunoSEQ multiplex PCR; TCRdb stores in-frame clones only, minus some. The data show about 100,000 clones, 75% to 90% seen once. The sequencing used blood, collected after dendritic cell vaccination. These receptors originate from a human donor with glioblastoma.

V and J are TRBV30 and TRBJ1-5, with D possibly being TRBD1 (5 bases). Germline V CDR1 and CDR2: GTSNPN, SVGIG (reference sequence). V was cut by 1 base and J by 2 bases, with 9 bases left in between. The CDR3 spans 14 residues. CDR3 in amino acids: CAWSAGMGNQPQHF. DNA for the CDR3: TGTGCCTGGAGTGCAGGGATGGGCAATCAGCCCCAGCATTTT.

This clone was seen a few times. V and J are TRBV28 and TRBJ2-1; tentatively, D is TRBD2 (5 bases). CDR3 length equals 14 residues. The ends were cut back, 2 bases at V and 7 bases at J, with 12 bases in the middle. Germline V gene data show CDR1 as MDHEN and CDR2 as SYDVKM. This chain's CDR3 is CASSLMAEGNEQFF. The CDR3 DNA is TGTGCCAGCAGTTTAATGGCAGAGGGAAATGAGCAGTTCTTC.

The CDR3 spells CASNEPGKETEAFF. DNA of the CDR3: TGTGCCAGCAATGAACCGGGAAAGGAGACTGAAGCTTTCTTT. This chain links TRBV28 with TRBJ1-1; D gene ambiguous. Per the germline V gene, CDR1 is MDHEN and CDR2 is SYDVKM. This CDR3 spans 14 amino acids. V was pared by 7 bases and J by 5 bases, with 17 bases between.

This sequence joins TRBV19 and TRBJ2-7; 11 nucleotides align to TRBD1. J was trimmed by 5 bases and V by 4 bases; bases with no gene match: 10. Germline V CDR1 and CDR2: LNHDA, SQIVND (reference sequence). CDR3 length equals 16 residues. This chain's CDR3 is CASSNPSGTGGHEQYF. The CDR3 coding sequence is TGTGCCAGTAGTAACCCATCCGGGACAGGGGGTCACGAGCAGTACTTC.

The chain couples TRBV9 to TRBJ1-2; TRBD1 agrees at 8 bases. Losses at the gene ends were 3 bases for V and 5 bases for J; bases not matched to a gene: 6. The CDR3 consists of 14 residues. Looked up from germline, CDR1 is SGDLS and CDR2 is YYNGEE. The CDR3 spells CASSGQGTAYGYTF. In DNA, the CDR3 is TGTGCCAGCAGCGGACAGGGGACAGCATATGGCTACACCTTC.

The gene calls are TRBV28 and TRBJ2-7; 10 nucleotides line up with TRBD1. The V and J ends lost 6 bases and 3 bases, in that order; junction bases with no gene match: 5. The CDR3 extends over 14 amino acids. Germline V gene lookup returns CDR1 MDHEN and CDR2 SYDVKM. The CDR3: CASSNRDRGYEQYF. Written as DNA, the CDR3 is TGTGCCAGCAGCAACCGGGACAGGGGCTACGAGCAGTACTTC.

This clone was detected only a few times. The identical CDR3 is also encoded by other nucleotide sequences in the sample. The genes are TRBV2 and TRBJ2-5; 12 nucleotides match TRBD2. The length of the CDR3 is 14 residues. Germline lookup yields CDR1 SNHLY and CDR2 FYNNEI. V was clipped by 1 base and J by 9 bases; unmatched bases: 3. The CDR3 sequence: CASSEVTSGGSQYF. CDR3 in DNA: TGTGCCAGCAGTGAAGTAACTAGCGGGGGGTCCCAGTACTTC.

The V gene is TRBV6-5, the J gene TRBJ2-7; TRBD1 aligns across 7 bases. The CDR3 is 14 amino acids. CDR1 and CDR2 (germline): MNHEY, SVGAGI. Unmatched junction bases numbered 5, after V lost 5 bases and J lost 1 base. In nucleotides, the CDR3 is TGTGCCAGCAGTACTGGGGACAGATCCTACGAGCAGTACTTC. Its protein is CASSTGDRSYEQYF.

The rearrangement links TRBV11-2 to TRBJ1-3; D unresolved. This CDR3 is built from 15 residues. V gave up 6 bases and J gave up 0 bases, with 12 bases separating them. Germline V lookup: CDR1 SGHAT, CDR2 FQNNGV. The CDR3 coding sequence is TGTGCCAGCAGTCGATACAGTGACTCTGGAAACACCATATATTTT. Translating it yields CASSRYSDSGNTIYF.

The sample holds a few counts of this clone. The chain uses TRBV7-9 and TRBJ2-7; the D gene is possibly TRBD1 (6 bases). The V end lost 3 bases, the J end lost 6 bases, and 12 bases lay between the germline ends. CDR3 length equals 13 residues. Germline CDR1 and CDR2: SEHNR and FQNEAQ (reference sequence). CDR3 protein: CASSLGHMGEQYF. CDR3 nucleotides: TGTGCCAGCAGCTTGGGACACATGGGCGAGCAGTACTTC.

Only one count was recorded for this clone. This sequence joins TRBV11-2 and TRBJ1-1, with 7 bases matching TRBD1. CDR3 length: 15 amino acids. V lost 3 bases to trimming and J lost 4 bases; unmatched junction nucleotides: 8. CDR1 SGHAT and CDR2 FQNNGV come from the germline V gene. This CDR3 is CASSLGQSFVTEAFF. The CDR3 coding sequence is TGTGCCAGCAGCTTGGGACAGAGCTTTGTCACTGAAGCTTTCTTT.

This chain uses TRBV5-4 with TRBJ2-3; 7 bases map to TRBD1. The V gene end was trimmed by 3 bases and the J gene end by 2 bases; junction bases not matched to a gene: 9. This CDR3 is 16 amino acids long. The germline CDR1 and CDR2 sequences are SGHNT and YYREEE (reference sequence). The CDR3 region is CASSSGTAKLTDTQYF. CDR3 in DNA: TGTGCCAGCAGCTCAGGGACAGCGAAACTCACAGATACGCAGTATTTT.

V usage is TRBV9 and J usage is TRBJ1-4, with D hard to call. Germline V gene lookup returns CDR1 SGDLS and CDR2 YYNGEE. The CDR3 consists of 16 residues. Trimming removed 4 bases from V and 2 bases from J, with 15 bases in between. CDR3 residues: CASSPQAGSTNEKLFF. In DNA, the CDR3 is TGTGCCAGCAGCCCTCAGGCGGGGTCGACTAATGAAAAACTGTTTTTT.

The chain combines TRBV7-9 with TRBJ1-5, with TRBD1 matching 9 bases. Germline V gives CDR1 SEHNR, CDR2 FQNEAQ (reference sequence). The CDR3 is made up of 16 amino acids. Trimming cost V 5 bases and J 4 bases; bases outside gene matches: 9. The CDR3 region has the DNA TGTGCCAGCAGCCCCGACAGGGGGGATCCTAATCAGCCCCAGCATTTT. Protein: CASSPDRGDPNQPQHF.